The rows below give T cell receptor beta chains drawn from one sample of a study of OX40 agonist ivuxolimab in advanced cancers. Data came from immunoSEQ multiplex PCR; TCRdb stores just in-frame clones and leaves some out. This sample has more than 30,000 clones, with 70% to 90% found just once. Material: CD4+ or CD8+ T cells sorted from blood, obtained in a trial of the OX40 agonist ivuxolimab. The source is an adult with an advanced solid tumor such as melanoma, head and neck, liver or kidney cancer. The CDR3 runs from the conserved cysteine through the conserved F or W. The D gene is left open where the match is weak. Clone size, where shown, is once, few, many, or a class for clones that have expanded.

TRBV19,18,NA,TRBJ2-6,NA,CASSTTAGLGSGANVLTF,TGTGCCAGTAGTACTACGGCGGGACTCGGCTCTGGGGCCAACGTCCTGACTTTC
TRBV18,15,NA,TRBJ2-7,TRBD2,CASSPASGSQYEQYF,TGTGCCAGCTCACCGGCTAGCGGGAGTCAGTACGAGCAGTACTTC
TRBV6-5,13,NA,TRBJ1-5,TRBD1,CASSRQGGEPQHF,TGTGCCAGCAGCCGACAGGGCGGGGAGCCCCAGCATTTT
TRBV15,13,NA,TRBJ2-5,NA,CATSRGQTETQYF,TGTGCCACCAGCAGAGGACAGACAGAGACCCAGTACTTC
TRBV11-3,12,once,TRBJ2-3,NA,CASSLGTDTQYF,TGTGCCAGCAGCTTAGGGACGGATACGCAGTATTTT
TRBV5-1,14,NA,TRBJ2-3,TRBD1,CASSFDRGTDTQYF,TGCGCCAGCAGCTTCGACAGGGGGACAGATACGCAGTATTTT
TRBV5-1,14,NA,TRBJ2-7,NA,CASSLVSRTYEQYF,TGCGCCAGCAGCTTGGTAAGCAGAACCTACGAGCAGTACTTC
TRBV28,18,NA,TRBJ1-4,TRBD1,CATGGFGTESTTNEKLFF,TGTGCCACAGGGGGCTTTGGGACAGAAAGTACAACTAATGAAAAACTGTTTTTT
TRBV6-5,16,NA,TRBJ2-6,NA,CASSYSDVYGANVLTF,TGTGCCAGCAGTTACTCAGACGTGTATGGGGCCAACGTCCTGACTTTC
TRBV7-9,16,NA,TRBJ2-3,TRBD2,CASSSVPPGGADTQYF,TGTGCCAGCAGCTCCGTCCCGCCCGGGGGGGCAGATACGCAGTATTTT
TRBV5-5,15,NA,TRBJ2-5,NA,CASSLWGSKQETQYF,TGTGCCAGCAGCTTGTGGGGGTCCAAACAAGAGACCCAGTACTTC
TRBV2,14,NA,TRBJ2-3,NA,CASSEVVSGDTQYF,TGTGCCAGCAGTGAAGTGGTTAGCGGAGATACGCAGTATTTT
TRBV5-1,14,NA,TRBJ1-1,TRBD1,CASSSTGGAYEAFF,TGCGCCAGCAGCTCAACAGGGGGCGCATATGAAGCTTTCTTT
TRBV6-1,17,NA,TRBJ2-2,TRBD1,CASSEALTGGNTGELFF,TGTGCCAGCAGTGAAGCTCTGACAGGGGGGAACACCGGGGAGCTGTTTTTT
TRBV23-1,15,NA,TRBJ1-1,TRBD1,CASSPPTGVNTEAFF,TGCGCCAGCAGTCCACCGACAGGGGTGAACACTGAAGCTTTCTTT
TRBV6-1,15,NA,TRBJ1-5,TRBD1,CASSEGRQGGQPQHF,TGTGCCAGCAGTGAAGGAAGACAGGGAGGTCAGCCCCAGCATTTT
TRBV7-9,15,NA,TRBJ2-3,NA,CASSGLRDLTDTQYF,TGTGCCAGCAGCGGCCTCCGGGACCTCACAGATACGCAGTATTTT
TRBV10-1,13,NA,TRBJ2-7,TRBD2,CASSASGTYEQYF,TGCGCCAGCAGTGCTAGCGGGACCTACGAGCAGTACTTC
TRBV9,14,NA,TRBJ1-2,NA,CASSVDVYNYGYTF,TGTGCCAGCAGCGTTGACGTTTACAACTATGGCTACACCTTC
TRBV10-1,15,NA,TRBJ2-3,TRBD1,CASRDRGRATDTQYF,TGCGCCAGCAGAGACAGGGGGCGAGCGACAGATACGCAGTATTTT
TRBV15,15,NA,TRBJ2-7,TRBD2,CATSRGRDYPYEQYF,TGTGCCACCAGCAGAGGTAGGGACTACCCCTACGAGCAGTACTTC
TRBV6-5,14,NA,TRBJ2-2,NA,CASSYSRDLGELFF,TGTGCCAGCAGTTACTCGAGGGACCTGGGGGAGCTGTTTTTT
TRBV4-1,17,NA,TRBJ1-5,NA,CASSQTRQIDSNQPQHF,TGCGCCAGCAGCCAGACTCGACAGATTGATAGCAATCAGCCCCAGCATTTT
TRBV29-1,14,NA,TRBJ2-3,TRBD1,CSSSWTGGANTQYF,TGCAGCTCCTCTTGGACAGGGGGCGCAAATACGCAGTATTTT
TRBV19,16,NA,TRBJ2-3,NA,CASSLNPGYSTDTQYF,TGTGCCAGTAGTTTAAATCCGGGGTACAGCACAGATACGCAGTATTTT
TRBV2,12,NA,TRBJ2-7,NA,CASKGEGYEQYF,TGTGCCAGCAAGGGGGAAGGATACGAGCAGTACTTC
TRBV10-3,16,few,TRBJ1-5,TRBD1,CAISGGQGAPGQPQHF,TGTGCCATCAGTGGGGGACAGGGGGCGCCGGGTCAGCCCCAGCATTTT
TRBV2,15,NA,TRBJ2-7,TRBD1,CASRGIRDRADEQYF,TGTGCCAGCAGGGGAATCCGGGACAGGGCCGACGAGCAGTACTTC
TRBV10-1,13,NA,TRBJ2-7,NA,CASSWAEGYEQYF,TGCGCCAGCAGTTGGGCAGAGGGCTACGAGCAGTACTTC
TRBV14,16,NA,TRBJ1-2,TRBD1,CASSQDQGAGNYGYTF,TGTGCCAGCAGCCAAGATCAGGGGGCGGGAAACTATGGCTACACCTTC
TRBV2,14,NA,TRBJ2-3,NA,CATSFRPITDTQYF,TGTGCCACTAGTTTCAGGCCGATCACAGATACGCAGTATTTT
TRBV18,14,NA,TRBJ2-1,NA,CASSPLSSYNEQFF,TGTGCCAGCTCACCCCTAAGCTCCTACAATGAGCAGTTCTTC
TRBV5-1,15,NA,TRBJ2-3,NA,CASKAQALSTDTQYF,TGCGCCAGCAAGGCCCAGGCCTTATCCACAGATACGCAGTATTTT
TRBV7-9,14,NA,TRBJ2-5,NA,CASSLDGDQETQYF,TGTGCCAGCAGCTTGGACGGGGACCAAGAGACCCAGTACTTC
TRBV13,13,few,TRBJ1-5,NA,CASSSTGNQPQHF,TGTGCCAGCAGCTCTACAGGGAATCAGCCCCAGCATTTT
TRBV9,12,NA,TRBJ2-5,NA,CASSVGEETQYF,TGTGCCAGCAGCGTAGGGGAAGAGACCCAGTACTTC
TRBV6-6,14,NA,TRBJ2-7,NA,CASTSGDDSYEQYF,TGTGCCAGCACCTCGGGGGACGACAGTTACGAGCAGTACTTC
TRBV18,14,NA,TRBJ2-7,NA,CASSLWTGSYEQYF,TGTGCCAGCTCACTGTGGACCGGCTCCTACGAGCAGTACTTC
TRBV4-1,13,NA,TRBJ2-7,TRBD2,CASSQLLAGRQYF,TGCGCCAGCAGCCAACTGCTAGCGGGACGGCAGTACTTC
TRBV6-5,12,NA,TRBJ1-2,NA,CASSYGFEGYTF,TGTGCCAGCAGTTACGGGTTTGAGGGCTACACCTTC
TRBV6-6,16,NA,TRBJ2-5,NA,CASRGALQGSQETQYF,TGTGCCAGCAGAGGGGCCTTACAGGGATCCCAAGAGACCCAGTACTTC
TRBV15,15,NA,TRBJ2-7,NA,CATSRGPSGGNEQYF,TGTGCCACCAGCAGAGGGCCGTCTGGGGGCAACGAGCAGTACTTC
TRBV5-6,16,NA,TRBJ2-7,TRBD1,CASSFESGQGAREQYF,TGTGCCAGCAGCTTCGAATCGGGACAGGGGGCGCGGGAGCAGTACTTC
TRBV28,15,NA,TRBJ2-6,NA,CASSLQRSGANVLTF,TGTGCCAGCAGTTTACAGCGCTCTGGGGCCAACGTCCTGACTTTC
TRBV6-1,16,NA,TRBJ1-3,TRBD1,CASSDGGQVSGNTIYF,TGTGCCAGCAGTGATGGAGGACAGGTGTCTGGAAACACCATATATTTT
TRBV6-1,13,NA,TRBJ2-1,TRBD2,CASGTRPNNEQFF,TGTGCCAGCGGGACTAGGCCCAACAATGAGCAGTTCTTC
TRBV19,14,few,TRBJ1-2,TRBD1,CATQDRGTSYGYTF,TGTGCCACCCAAGACAGGGGGACCTCCTATGGCTACACCTTC
TRBV28,16,NA,TRBJ1-1,TRBD1,CASSSWGRGEDTEAFF,TGTGCCAGCAGTTCGTGGGGCAGGGGGGAGGACACTGAAGCTTTCTTT
TRBV5-1,18,NA,TRBJ2-6,NA,CASSPSRGAASGANVLTF,TGCGCCAGCAGCCCCTCGCGGGGAGCCGCCTCTGGGGCCAACGTCCTGACTTTC